This entry lists 24 T cell receptor beta chains sequenced from one sample in a study of CD8+ T cells in alopecia areata. The authors extracted RNA and reverse transcribed it into cDNA as the sequencing template. The table came from immunoSEQ multiplex PCR; TCRdb's copy has only in-frame clones and leaves some out. The data contain 100,000 to 150,000 clones, approximately 48% of them singletons. Source: CD8+ T cells sorted from blood, taken at week 0. The receptor source for this set is a human donor with alopecia areata.

The J gene is TRBJ1-1, the V gene TRBV5-4; D is undetermined. The germline CDR1 and CDR2 sequences are SGHNT and YYREEE (reference sequence). V lost 4 bases, J lost 1 base, and 2 bases lay in between. This CDR3 has 11 residues. DNA for the CDR3: TGTGCCAGCAGCGGGAACACTGAAGCTTTCTTT. Amino acid sequence: CASSGNTEAFF.

As to this clone: One end of the junction varies from germline; a read error may be responsible. The chain carries TRBV7-7 and TRBJ2-2; the D is unclear. The length of the CDR3 is 15 residues. The germline V gene encodes CDR1 SSHAT and CDR2 FNYEAQ (reference sequence). CDR3 region: CASSHKPRHTGELFF. The CDR3 coding sequence is TGTGCTAGCAGCCACAAACCTCGACACACCGGGGAGCTGTTTTTT. Full variable domain (rest looked up from reference TRBV7-7 and TRBJ2-2): GAGVSQSPRYKVTKRGQDVTLRCDPISSHATLYWYQQALGQGPEFLTYFNYEAQPDKSGLPSDRFSAERPEGSISTLTIQRTEQRDSAMYRCASSHKPRHTGELFFGEGSRLTVL.

This clone was seen a few times. The chain employs TRBV4-1 and TRBJ1-6; 7 bases agree with TRBD1. From germline, CDR1 is MGHRA and CDR2 YSYEKL. V trimming: 4 bases; J trimming: 7 bases; junction bases outside the gene matches: 7. CDR3 length: 15 residues. This CDR3 is CASSPRQGRNSPLHF. Written as DNA, the CDR3 is TGCGCCAGCAGCCCTCGACAGGGTCGGAATTCACCCCTCCACTTT.

The rearrangement uses TRBV29-1 and TRBJ2-1, with 13 bases aligning to TRBD2. The CDR3 runs to 15 residues. Germline values: CDR1 SQVTM, CDR2 ANQGSEA. Trimming took 6 bases from V and 3 from J; bases not matched to a gene: 5. Written as DNA, the CDR3 is TGCAGCGTGTGGACTAGCGGGGGCCTCTACAATGAGCAGTTCTTC. Translating it yields CSVWTSGGLYNEQFF.

J is TRBJ2-5 and V is TRBV7-8; 9 bases are shared with TRBD2. Germline CDR1 is SGHVS and CDR2 is FQNEAQ. V shed 1 base, J shed 2 bases, and the junction held 5 bases outside the gene matches. CDR3 length: 16 residues. The CDR3 loop reads CASSLGLAGTQETQYF. In DNA, the CDR3 is TGTGCCAGCAGCTTAGGTCTAGCGGGGACACAAGAGACCCAGTACTTC.

As DNA, the CDR3 is TGCGCCAGCAGTTGGGCCGAGAACTATGGCTACACCTTC. Protein product: CASSWAENYGYTF. The chain joins TRBV4-1 to TRBJ1-2; no firm D call. V was clipped by 6 bases and J by 2 bases, with 10 bases between them. Looked up from germline, CDR1 is MGHRA and CDR2 is YSYEKL. The CDR3 runs to 13 residues.

V gene TRBV27 combines with J gene TRBJ2-1, with 7 bases that match TRBD1. The CDR3 runs to 14 residues. CDR1 is MNHEY and CDR2 is SMNVEV in the germline V gene (reference sequence). J was trimmed by 3 bases and V by 6 bases; bases with no gene match: 5. In nucleotides, the CDR3 is TGTGCCAGCAGCCGGGACAGAATCTACAATGAGCAGTTCTTC. This gives the protein CASSRDRIYNEQFF.

The chain recombines TRBV30 with TRBJ2-1; D gene uncertain. Germline values: CDR1 GTSNPN, CDR2 SVGIG (reference sequence). V was cut by 2 bases and J by 9 bases, with 8 bases left in between. The CDR3 is 11 amino acids. Here the CDR3 DNA reads TGTGCCTGGAGTATGGTGGCTGAGCAGTTCTTC. Its translation: CAWSMVAEQFF.

This clone was seen only a few times. This CDR3 is also generated by other DNA sequences in the sample. The CDR3 sequence is CSVKTQHGELGEAFF. The CDR3 DNA reads TGCAGCGTCAAAACCCAGCACGGGGAATTAGGTGAAGCTTTCTTT. The J gene is TRBJ1-1, the V gene TRBV29-1; D call uncertain. Germline V gene sequence: CDR1 SQVTM, CDR2 ANQGSEA. The CDR3 is made up of 15 amino acids. V lost 6 bases and J 7 bases, leaving 24 bases between the germline ends. Variable domain in full (rest from reference TRBV29-1 and TRBJ1-1): SAVISQKPSRDICQRGTSLTIQCQVDSQVTMMFWYRQQPGQSLTLIATANQGSEATYESGFVIDKFPISRPNLTFSTLTVSNMSPEDSSIYLCSVKTQHGELGEAFFGQGTRLTVV.

The table lists this clone with a few counts. V and J are TRBV28 and TRBJ2-5; possibly TRBD1 for D (5 bases). Germline V gene data show CDR1 as MDHEN and CDR2 as SYDVKM. The CDR3 has 14 residues. V lost 2 bases to trimming and J lost 5 bases, with 12 bases between them. The CDR3 coding sequence is TGTGCCAGCAGTTTACAGGGTGATGGGGAGACCCAGTACTTC. Translated: CASSLQGDGETQYF.

V and J are TRBV19 and TRBJ2-2, with 10 bases aligning to TRBD2. The CDR3 loop spans 15 amino acids. J was trimmed by 6 bases and V by 2 bases; bases with no gene match: 3. Germline V gives CDR1 LNHDA, CDR2 SQIVND (reference sequence). For the CDR3, the DNA is TGTGCCAGTAGTATATCCAGCGGGGGGGCCGGGGAGCTGTTTTTT. This gives the protein CASSISSGGAGELFF.

The CDR3 nucleotides are TGTGCCATCAGTACCTCGGAAAGTGGGGAGGCTGAGCAGTTCTTC. Protein product: CAISTSESGEAEQFF. This chain links TRBV10-3 with TRBJ2-1, with D possibly TRBD2 on 6 matching bases. The CDR3 covers 15 residues. Trimming stripped 5 bases from V and 9 bases from J, with 20 bases between. CDR1 and CDR2 (germline): ENHRY, SYGVKD.

This sequence joins TRBV5-1 and TRBJ1-1, with D unclear. Looked up from germline, CDR1 is SGHRS and CDR2 is YFSETQ. This CDR3 spans 16 amino acids. Trimming removed 2 bases at V and 0 bases at J, with 14 bases between. The CDR3 coding sequence is TGCGCCAGCAGCTTTTGGGCAGACGCCATGAACACTGAAGCTTTCTTT. As protein: CASSFWADAMNTEAFF.

The chain employs TRBV4-3 and TRBJ2-2, with D perhaps TRBD1 (5 bases). Trimming stripped 0 bases from V and 6 bases from J, with 11 bases between. The CDR3 spans 15 residues. Germline values: CDR1 LGHNA, CDR2 YSLEER. The CDR3 DNA reads as TGCGCCAGCAGCCAAGATGCAGGGTACCCCGGGGAGCTGTTTTTT. Translated, it gives CASSQDAGYPGELFF.

In its sample, this clone was seen a few times. As DNA, the CDR3 is TGTGCCAGCAGTGAGCGGCCGGGGGGCACAGATACGCAGTATTTT. This gives the protein CASSERPGGTDTQYF. V usage is TRBV2 and J usage is TRBJ2-3; weak D call: TRBD2 (6 bases). Germline-derived CDR1 and CDR2 are SNHLY and FYNNEI. V lost 3 bases, J lost 1 base, and 11 bases lay in between. This CDR3 has 15 amino acids. The complete variable domain, with remaining parts taken from reference TRBV2 and TRBJ2-3, reads EPEVTQTPSHQVTQMGQEVILRCVPISNHLYFYWYRQILGQKVEFLVSFYNNEISEKSEIFDDQFSVERPDGSNFTLKIRSTKLEDSAMYFCASSERPGGTDTQYFGPGTRLTVL.

CDR3 coding DNA: TGTGCCAGCAGTTCGACAGGCATCACAGATACGCAGTATTTT. It specifies CASSSTGITDTQYF. The chain combines TRBV6-1 with TRBJ2-3; the D gene is possibly TRBD1 (6 bases). The ends were cut back, 5 bases at V and 2 bases at J, with 11 bases in the middle. From germline, CDR1 is MNHNS and CDR2 SASEGT. There are 14 residues in the CDR3.

This clone was observed a few times. The V gene is TRBV7-9, the J gene TRBJ2-7; 7 nucleotides match TRBD1. The ends lost 5 bases at V and 2 bases at J; junction bases unmatched: 6. There are 14 residues in the CDR3. Germline V gene sequence: CDR1 SEHNR, CDR2 FQNEAQ (reference sequence). The CDR3 is CASSPTGTAYEQYF. The CDR3 DNA is TGTGCCAGCAGCCCCACCGGGACAGCCTACGAGCAGTACTTC.

This clone has a handful of counts. The rearrangement links TRBV25-1 to TRBJ2-1; unclear D gene. CDR3 length equals 13 residues. Trimming shortened V by 5 bases and J by 7 bases, and 12 bases separated the two germline ends. Germline V gene data show CDR1 as MGHDK and CDR2 as SYGVNS. CDR3 amino acids: CASSHEVINEQFF. The CDR3 bases are TGTGCCAGCAGTCATGAGGTGATTAATGAGCAGTTCTTC. Together with reference TRBV25-1 and TRBJ2-1, the CDR3 gives the full variable domain: EADIYQTPRYLVIGTGKKITLECSQTMGHDKMYWYQQDPGMELHLIHYSYGVNSTEKGDLSSESTVSRIRTEHFPLTLESARPSHTSQYLCASSHEVINEQFFGPGTRLTVL.

The chain employs TRBV7-9 and TRBJ2-6, with 8 bases matching TRBD1. Germline V gene data show CDR1 as SEHNR and CDR2 as FQNEAQ (reference sequence). The CDR3 runs to 17 residues. With 4 bases clipped from V and 1 base from J, the junction kept 6 bases outside the gene matches. This CDR3 reads CASSSVRGRSGANVLTF. In DNA, the CDR3 is TGTGCCAGCAGCTCTGTCAGGGGGCGGTCTGGGGCCAACGTCCTGACTTTC.

This rearrangement joins TRBV27 to TRBJ2-7, with D tentatively TRBD2 (5 bases). Trimming shortened V by 8 bases and J by 3 bases, and 5 bases separated the two germline ends. The CDR3 has 10 residues. The V gene's germline CDR1 is MNHEY and CDR2 SMNVEV (reference sequence). CDR3 amino acids: CASGLYEQYF. The DNA for the CDR3 is TGTGCCAGCGGACTCTACGAGCAGTACTTC.

V gene TRBV29-1 combines with J gene TRBJ2-7; TRBD1 matches 7 bases. V shed 7 bases and J 1 base; nucleotides not matched to a gene: 7. CDR3 length equals 13 residues. Looked up from germline, CDR1 is SQVTM and CDR2 is ANQGSEA. The CDR3 region is CSARGGRSYEQYF. The CDR3 DNA follows: TGCAGCGCCCGAGGGGGCAGGTCCTACGAGCAGTACTTC.

This clone was picked up a small number of times. The CDR3: CASSPGTSGGSGELFF. DNA of the CDR3: TGCGCCAGCAGCCCCGGGACTAGCGGGGGCTCCGGGGAGCTGTTTTTT. V is TRBV4-1 and J is TRBJ2-2; 14 nucleotides line up with TRBD2. The J segment lost 6 bases and the V segment lost 4 bases, leaving 4 bases of the junction unmatched. This CDR3 is built from 16 residues. Germline V lookup: CDR1 MGHRA, CDR2 YSYEKL.

The chain carries TRBV6-5 and TRBJ1-1, with 7 positions matching TRBD1. The V and J ends lost 0 bases and 1 base, in that order; junction bases with no gene match: 2. CDR1 and CDR2 from the germline V gene are MNHEY and SVGAGI. The CDR3 loop spans 15 amino acids. The CDR3 spells CASSYSTGENTEAFF. CDR3 bases: TGTGCCAGCAGTTACTCCACAGGGGAGAACACTGAAGCTTTCTTT.

This clone has a single count. The chain carries TRBV5-6 and TRBJ2-1, with D perhaps being TRBD1 or TRBD2 (5 bases each). The V gene's germline CDR1 is SGHDT and CDR2 YYEEEE. V was trimmed by 2 bases and J by 9 bases, leaving 18 bases between them. CDR3 length: 15 residues. CDR3 in amino acids: CASSFVAGTTIEQFF. As DNA, the CDR3 is TGTGCCAGCAGCTTCGTTGCTGGGACCACCATTGAGCAGTTCTTC.